These 27 T cell receptor beta chains came from one sample sequenced in a study of T cell responses to AZD1222 COVID-19 vaccine. Clones were sequenced by immunoSEQ multiplex PCR, and TCRdb holds only the in-frame ones, with some missing. The sample shows about 170,000 clones, 92% of them seen only once. The source was peripheral blood, collected on day 0 of AZD1222 vaccination. The receptors originated from an adult in good health.

J is TRBJ2-1 and V is TRBV2, with D possibly called TRBD1 or TRBD2 (5 bases each). CDR1 is SNHLY, CDR2 FYNNEI, per germline. Trimming shortened V by 5 bases and J by 15 bases, and 23 bases separated the two germline ends. This CDR3 region has 14 residues. DNA for the CDR3: TGTGCCAGCAGTCCTGTTGCCGGGGCACTCAGAGGGTTCTTC. Protein product: CASSPVAGALRGFF. Combining the CDR3 with reference TRBV2 and TRBJ2-1 gives the whole variable domain EPEVTQTPSHQVTQMGQEVILRCVPISNHLYFYWYRQILGQKVEFLVSFYNNEISEKSEIFDDQFSVERPDGSNFTLKIRSTKLEDSAMYFCASSPVAGALRGFFGPGTRLTVL.

The chain links TRBV5-6 to TRBJ2-7; D not certain. This CDR3 is 14 amino acids long. The V gene lost 5 bases and the J gene lost 0 bases, with 12 bases spanning the gap. Germline V gene data show CDR1 as SGHDT and CDR2 as YYEEEE. The CDR3 reads CASRIWSRSYEQYF. The CDR3 coding sequence is TGTGCCAGCAGGATTTGGAGCCGCTCCTACGAGCAGTACTTC.

The rearrangement joins TRBV7-9 to TRBJ1-2, with D maybe TRBD1 (6 bases). Germline CDR1 is SEHNR and CDR2 is FQNEAQ (reference sequence). Trimming took 2 bases from V and 11 from J, leaving 12 bases between them. The CDR3 is 12 amino acids. The CDR3 loop is CASSLHREGYTF. The CDR3 coding sequence is TGTGCCAGCAGCTTACACAGGGAGGGATACACCTTC.

This chain uses TRBV14 with TRBJ2-3, with 8 bases matching TRBD1. CDR1 and CDR2 from the germline V gene are SGHDN and FVKESK. V lost 3 bases, J lost 3 bases, and 11 bases stayed unmatched. CDR3 length equals 17 residues. The chain's CDR3 is CASSHERQGSRTDTQYF. The CDR3 DNA reads TGTGCCAGCAGCCATGAACGACAGGGGAGTAGGACAGATACGCAGTATTTT.

This clone was seen once. This chain connects TRBV6-5 to TRBJ2-1; 10 bases fit TRBD2. The CDR3 covers 16 residues. The V segment lost 0 bases and the J segment 5 bases; nucleotides outside the gene matches: 4. The germline gives CDR1 MNHEY, CDR2 SVGAGI. CDR3 bases: TGTGCCAGCAGTTACTCCCACCTAGCGGGGGACAATGAGCAGTTCTTC. Protein sequence: CASSYSHLAGDNEQFF.

The J gene is TRBJ1-2, the V gene TRBV6-1; TRBD1 matches at 9 bases. J gave up 5 bases and V 4 bases, and 11 bases lay outside the gene matches. In germline, CDR1 is MNHNS, CDR2 SASEGT. The CDR3 contains 16 residues. CDR3 DNA: TGTGCCAGCAGTGGAGCCGGGACAGGGCTAATTTATGGCTACACCTTC. This codes for CASSGAGTGLIYGYTF.

This clone came up once. The chain couples TRBV15 to TRBJ1-1; TRBD1 aligns across 7 bases. With 1 base clipped from V and 5 bases from J, the junction kept 7 bases outside the gene matches. There are 15 residues in the CDR3. Germline V CDR1 and CDR2: LNHNV, YYDKDF (reference sequence). CDR3 in DNA: TGTGCCACCAGCAGAGCGGGCAGGGGGGCAACTGAAGCTTTCTTT. Translating it yields CATSRAGRGATEAFF.

V and J are TRBV5-1 and TRBJ2-3, with a possible D match to TRBD2 (6 bases). This CDR3 contains 16 residues. Trimming cost V 0 bases and J 1 base, with 12 bases left between them. Per germline, CDR1 SGHRS and CDR2 YFSETQ. The CDR3 loop is CASSLARGGGTDTQYF. The CDR3 DNA sequence: TGCGCCAGCAGCTTGGCCCGGGGCGGGGGCACAGATACGCAGTATTTT.

This clone is a singleton in its sample. The chain is built from TRBV30 and TRBJ2-2, with no clear D. This CDR3 is 14 amino acids long. Germline CDR1 GTSNPN, CDR2 SVGIG (reference sequence). V was pared by 3 bases and J by 2 bases, with 10 bases between. The CDR3 region has the DNA TGTGCCTGGAGAGCCAGGTCCAACACCGGGGAGCTGTTTTTT. Protein: CAWRARSNTGELFF. Full variable domain (remainder filled in from reference TRBV30 and TRBJ2-2): SQTIHQWPATLVQPVGSPLSLECTVEGTSNPNLYWYRQAAGRGLQLLFYSVGIGQISSEVPQNLSASRPQDRQFILSSKKLLLSDSGFYLCAWRARSNTGELFFGEGSRLTVL.

A few counts support this clone. The gene calls are TRBV3-1 (or the pseudogene TRBV3-2) and TRBJ2-5; a weak D match, TRBD1 (5 bases). V shed 0 bases and J shed 5 bases, with 13 bases lying between them. The CDR3 is made up of 15 amino acids. From germline, CDR1 is LGHDT and CDR2 YNNKEL (reference sequence). CDR3 nucleotides: TGTGCCAGCAGCCAAGATCGCCCAGGGATCGAGACCCAGTACTTC. It translates to CASSQDRPGIETQYF.

A few counts support this clone. V is TRBV27 and J is TRBJ1-4; a weak D match, TRBD1 (5 bases). The germline V and J ends were trimmed by 4 bases and 8 bases, with 14 bases remaining between them. The CDR3 has 14 residues. Germline CDR1 is MNHEY and CDR2 is SMNVEV (reference sequence). The CDR3 region is CASSSGGIGEKLFF. The CDR3 bases are TGTGCCAGCAGTTCCGGGGGAATAGGGGAAAAACTGTTTTTT.

The sample holds one count of this clone. The chain recombines TRBV19 with TRBJ1-2; D is possibly TRBD1 (6 bases). The CDR3 totals 13 residues. Germline V gene sequence: CDR1 LNHDA, CDR2 SQIVND (reference sequence). Trimming removed 6 bases from V and 4 bases from J, with 12 bases in between. The chain's CDR3 is CASRGQTPYGYTF. The DNA for the CDR3 is TGTGCCAGTAGAGGACAGACCCCCTATGGCTACACCTTC.

The chain uses TRBV12-5 and TRBJ2-3; D is unresolved. This CDR3 has 14 residues. V shed 5 bases and J shed 4 bases, with 13 bases lying between them. Germline V gene sequence: CDR1 LGHNT, CDR2 FRNRAP. In nucleotides, the CDR3 is TGTGCTAGTGGTCCACCGACTCATTCAGATACGCAGTATTTT. Translated, it gives CASGPPTHSDTQYF.

This chain uses TRBV7-9 with TRBJ2-3; tentatively, D is TRBD1 (6 bases). V lost 8 bases to trimming and J lost 5 bases, with 11 bases between them. Germline CDR1 reads SEHNR; CDR2 reads FQNEAQ (reference sequence). This CDR3 is 12 amino acids long. The CDR3 DNA follows: TGTGCCAGCGGCCGAGGGGGAGATACGCAGTATTTT. Protein: CASGRGGDTQYF.

This clone appeared a few times. V gene TRBV27 combines with J gene TRBJ2-2, with 7 bases that match TRBD1. The CDR3 is 16 residues long. Germline CDR1 and CDR2: MNHEY and SMNVEV (reference sequence). V was pared by 2 bases and J by 6 bases, with 9 bases of the junction left unmatched. CDR3 protein: CASSLAAGDRAGELFF. The CDR3 DNA is TGTGCCAGCAGTTTAGCGGCAGGGGACAGAGCCGGGGAGCTGTTTTTT.

This clone appeared a single time. The V gene is TRBV2, the J gene TRBJ1-4, with TRBD1 identical over 8 bases. CDR1 is SNHLY and CDR2 is FYNNEI in the germline V gene. The CDR3 totals 15 residues. J gave up 2 bases and V 10 bases, and 9 bases lay outside the gene matches. In nucleotides, the CDR3 is TGTGCCACCATATATCAGGGGGCGACTAATGAAAAACTGTTTTTT. This gives the protein CATIYQGATNEKLFF. Drawing the rest from reference TRBV2 and TRBJ1-4, the complete variable domain is EPEVTQTPSHQVTQMGQEVILRCVPISNHLYFYWYRQILGQKVEFLVSFYNNEISEKSEIFDDQFSVERPDGSNFTLKIRSTKLEDSAMYFCATIYQGATNEKLFFGSGTQLSVL.

The V call is TRBV6-2 or TRBV6-3, the J call TRBJ2-7, with 8 bases identical to TRBD1. The CDR3 sequence is 15 residues long. V shed 4 bases and J 0 bases; nucleotides not matched to a gene: 5. The germline V gene has CDR1 MNHEY and CDR2 SVGEGT. The CDR3 region is CASSSGQVRSYEQYF. In nucleotides, the CDR3 is TGTGCCAGCAGTTCGGGACAGGTACGCTCCTACGAGCAGTACTTC.

The chain joins TRBV30 to TRBJ2-5; weak D call: TRBD1 (6 bases). Germline V gives CDR1 GTSNPN, CDR2 SVGIG (reference sequence). The CDR3 runs 15 residues. Trimming cost V 2 bases and J 1 base, with 14 bases left between them. CDR3 coding DNA: TGTGCCTGGAGTTTGGGACATATAAGCCAAGAGACCCAGTACTTC. Protein sequence: CAWSLGHISQETQYF.

The J gene is TRBJ1-1, the V gene TRBV7-2; TRBD1 aligns across 9 bases. Germline trimming cut 5 bases from V and 2 bases from J; bases unmatched to any gene: 6. CDR3 length: 15 amino acids. Germline loops: CDR1 SGHTA, CDR2 FQGNSA. The CDR3 coding sequence is TGTGCCAGCAGCCGGGACAGGGCGACAAACACTGAAGCTTTCTTT. This sequence encodes CASSRDRATNTEAFF.

The genes are TRBV10-1 and TRBJ2-3, with TRBD2 matching over 11 bases. This CDR3 has 15 residues. CDR1 is WNHNN, CDR2 SYGVQD, per germline (reference sequence). Losses at the gene ends were 0 bases for V and 8 bases for J; bases not matched to a gene: 4. CDR3 loop: CASSESLAGGSTQYF. The CDR3 nucleotides are TGCGCCAGCAGTGAGTCTCTAGCGGGGGGCTCTACGCAGTATTTT.

This clone was counted once. V is TRBV19 and J is TRBJ1-1; 8 nucleotides line up with TRBD1. CDR3 length equals 15 residues. The junction had 10 bases not matched to a gene; V was cut back by 1 base and J by 9 bases. CDR1 and CDR2 from the germline V gene are LNHDA and SQIVND (reference sequence). This chain's CDR3 is CASSIGQGAQIKAFF. The CDR3 DNA reads TGTGCCAGTAGTATAGGGCAGGGGGCGCAGATTAAAGCTTTCTTT.

The V and J genes are TRBV5-8 and TRBJ2-3, with D perhaps matching TRBD2 (5 bases). Germline lookup yields CDR1 SGHTS and CDR2 YDEGEE. Deletions cut 4 bases from V and 0 bases from J, with 15 bases between. The CDR3 runs 16 residues. The CDR3 bases are TGTGCCAGCAGCCTCCGGGGTGGTTCTAGCACAGATACGCAGTATTTT. It is translated as CASSLRGGSSTDTQYF.

V is TRBV6-6 and J is TRBJ2-7; no firm D call. The germline gives CDR1 MNHNY, CDR2 SVGAGI (reference sequence). The CDR3 covers 14 residues. V was cut by 5 bases and J by 0 bases, with 11 bases left in between. This chain's CDR3 is CASSPPQSSYEQYF. DNA for the CDR3: TGTGCCAGCAGTCCGCCTCAGAGCTCCTACGAGCAGTACTTC.

This chain joins TRBV19 and TRBJ1-1; D remains unclear. The CDR3 covers 13 residues. Trimming took off 3 bases at V and 5 bases at J, with 10 bases between the two ends. Germline V gene lookup returns CDR1 LNHDA and CDR2 SQIVND (reference sequence). CDR3 nucleotides: TGTGCCAGTAGTATTGGGCAGCTTACTGAAGCTTTCTTT. Translation: CASSIGQLTEAFF.

The chain couples TRBV11-3 to TRBJ2-2, with 7 bases fitting TRBD1. This CDR3 contains 15 residues. Per the germline V gene, CDR1 is SGHNT and CDR2 is YENEEA. J was trimmed by 5 bases and V by 2 bases; bases with no gene match: 5. The CDR3 loop is CASSLNRGKTGELFF. In DNA, the CDR3 is TGTGCCAGCAGCTTAAACAGGGGCAAGACCGGGGAGCTGTTTTTT.

The chain uses TRBV6-5 and TRBJ1-2, with TRBD1 as a possible D gene (6 bases). Germline assignment: CDR1 MNHEY and CDR2 SVGAGI. V was cut by 0 bases and J by 2 bases, with 10 bases left in between. This CDR3 has 15 residues. Here the CDR3 DNA reads TGTGCCAGCAGTTACTCCACCACAGGGAACTATGGCTACACCTTC. As protein: CASSYSTTGNYGYTF.

This chain joins TRBV9 and TRBJ2-3, with 13 bases that match TRBD2. This CDR3 comprises 17 residues. J was trimmed by 3 bases and V by 0 bases; bases with no gene match: 4. Germline V lookup: CDR1 SGDLS, CDR2 YYNGEE. The CDR3: CASSVGLAGGRTDTQYF. The CDR3 region has the DNA TGTGCCAGCAGCGTAGGACTAGCGGGGGGTAGGACAGATACGCAGTATTTT.